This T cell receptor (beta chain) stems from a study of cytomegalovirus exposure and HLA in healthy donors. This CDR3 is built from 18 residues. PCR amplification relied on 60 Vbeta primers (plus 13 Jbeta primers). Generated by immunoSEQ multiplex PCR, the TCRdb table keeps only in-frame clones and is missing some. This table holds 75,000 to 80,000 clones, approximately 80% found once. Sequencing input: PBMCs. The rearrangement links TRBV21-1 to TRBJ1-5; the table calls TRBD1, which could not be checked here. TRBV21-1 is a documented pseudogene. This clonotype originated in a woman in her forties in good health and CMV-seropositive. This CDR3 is CASTSTRGGQGDNQPQHF. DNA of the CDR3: TGTGCCAGCACCAGCACGAGGGGGGGACAGGGAGATAATCAGCCCCAGCATTTT.